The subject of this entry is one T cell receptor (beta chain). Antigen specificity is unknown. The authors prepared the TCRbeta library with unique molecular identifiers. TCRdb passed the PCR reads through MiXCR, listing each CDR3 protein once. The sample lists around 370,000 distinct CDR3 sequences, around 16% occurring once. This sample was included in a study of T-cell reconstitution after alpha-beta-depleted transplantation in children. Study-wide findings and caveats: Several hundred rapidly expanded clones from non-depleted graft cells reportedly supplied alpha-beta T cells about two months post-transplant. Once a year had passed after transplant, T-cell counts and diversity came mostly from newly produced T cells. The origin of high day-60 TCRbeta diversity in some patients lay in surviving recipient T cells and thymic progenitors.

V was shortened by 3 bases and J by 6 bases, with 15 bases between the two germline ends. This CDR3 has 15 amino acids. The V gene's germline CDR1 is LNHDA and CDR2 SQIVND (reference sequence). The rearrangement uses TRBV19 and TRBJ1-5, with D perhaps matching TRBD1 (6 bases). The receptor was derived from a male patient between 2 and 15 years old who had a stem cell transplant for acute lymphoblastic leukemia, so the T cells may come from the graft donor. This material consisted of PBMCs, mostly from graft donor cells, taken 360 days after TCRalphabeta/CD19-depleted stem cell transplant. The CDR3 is CASSMEGVASQPQHF. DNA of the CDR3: TGTGCCAGTAGTATGGAGGGGGTGGCGAGTCAGCCCCAGCATTTT.